What follows describes a single T cell receptor beta chain. Antigen: not known. J lost 11 bases, V lost 4 bases, and 9 bases had no gene match. Germline-derived CDR1 and CDR2 are KGHDR and SFDVKD. The CDR3 has 13 amino acids. This sample is part of a study of T cell repertoires in cytomegalovirus infection. Study context: CMV infection and matching HLA type were both indicated by public TCR beta signatures. General observations from the study: The ex vivo response was dominated by HLA-C-restricted CMV-specific TCR beta clonotypes. Adding up the frequency of public TCR beta families identified people who carried CMV plus the relevant HLA.

TCRdb processed the reads anew with MiXCR; each CDR3 protein has one entry. Found here are just over 150,000 distinct CDR3 sequences, roughly a quarter of them singletons; the top ten hold over 9.5%. The V gene is TRBV24-1, the J gene TRBJ1-1; the match to TRBD1 covers 7 bases. This sequence originates from a human donor in good health (CMV status not recorded). Some clones in this sample may be carry-over from other donors' samples. Sequencing was performed on PBMCs. CDR3 protein: CATSDRGTDGAFF. CDR3 coding DNA: TGTGCCACCAGTGACAGGGGGACGGACGGGGCTTTCTTT.